This T cell receptor (beta chain) was documented in a study of blood T cell repertoires in COVID-19. Study-level information: PBMCs, B-cell-depleted T cells, or T cells were the source of the cDNA or gDNA that made up the material.

Original methodology: How many nucleated cells were present was estimated from reference gene primer amplification. TCRdb's copy holds only in-frame clones and misses some; the assay was immunoSEQ multiplex PCR. V and J calls and clone size are those listed in that table; D and trimming were worked out from the DNA. The sample contains roughly 90,000 clones, approximately 83% of which appear only once. The receptor was isolated from a woman over 75 with active or convalescent COVID-19. Source material: peripheral blood.

The CDR3 is CASRRQGVGSSPLHF. CDR3 bases: TGTGCCAGCAGAAGACAGGGGGTAGGTTCTTCACCCCTCCACTTT. The chain joins TRBV3-1 (or the pseudogene TRBV3-2) to TRBJ1-6; 9 positions agree with TRBD1. J gave up 9 bases and V 6 bases, and 9 bases lay outside the gene matches. This CDR3 comprises 15 residues. Germline-derived CDR1 and CDR2 are LGHDT and YNNKEL (reference sequence).